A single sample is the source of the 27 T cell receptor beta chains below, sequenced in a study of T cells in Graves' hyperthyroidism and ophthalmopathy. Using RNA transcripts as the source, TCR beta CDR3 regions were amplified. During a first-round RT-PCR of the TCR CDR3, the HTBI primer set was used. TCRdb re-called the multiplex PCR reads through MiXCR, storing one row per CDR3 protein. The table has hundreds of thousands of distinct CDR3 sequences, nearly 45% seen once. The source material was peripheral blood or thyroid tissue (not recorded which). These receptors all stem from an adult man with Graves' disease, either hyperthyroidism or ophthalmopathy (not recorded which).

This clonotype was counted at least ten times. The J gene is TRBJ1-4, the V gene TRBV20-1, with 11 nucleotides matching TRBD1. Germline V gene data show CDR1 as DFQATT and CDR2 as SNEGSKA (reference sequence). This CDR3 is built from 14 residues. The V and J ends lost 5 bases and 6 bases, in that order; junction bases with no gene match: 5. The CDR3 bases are TGCAGTGCTGAGGGACAGGGGGGTGATGAAAAACTGTTTTTT. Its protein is CSAEGQGGDEKLFF.

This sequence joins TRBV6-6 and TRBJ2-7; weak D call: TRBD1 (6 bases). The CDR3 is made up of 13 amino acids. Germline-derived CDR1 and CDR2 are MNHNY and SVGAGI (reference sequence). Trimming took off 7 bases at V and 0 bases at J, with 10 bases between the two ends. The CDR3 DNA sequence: TGTGCCAGCATGGGCAGGGGCTCCTACGAGCAGTACTTC. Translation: CASMGRGSYEQYF.

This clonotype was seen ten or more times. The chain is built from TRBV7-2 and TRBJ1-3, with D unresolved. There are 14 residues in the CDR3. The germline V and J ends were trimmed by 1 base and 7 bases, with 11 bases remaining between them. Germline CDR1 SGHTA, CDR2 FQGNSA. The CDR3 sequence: CASSLGPRENTIYF. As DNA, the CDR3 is TGTGCCAGCAGCTTAGGACCGCGGGAGAACACCATATATTTT.

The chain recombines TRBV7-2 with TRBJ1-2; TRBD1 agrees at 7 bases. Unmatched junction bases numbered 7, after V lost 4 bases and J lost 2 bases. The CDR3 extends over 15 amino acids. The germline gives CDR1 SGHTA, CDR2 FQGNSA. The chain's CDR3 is CASSYLRGINYGYTF. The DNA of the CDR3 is TGTGCCAGCAGCTATCTCAGGGGGATAAACTATGGCTACACCTTC.

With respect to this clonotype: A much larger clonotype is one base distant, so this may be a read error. CDR3 sequence reads: CSVRQPSYEQYF. CDR3 bases: TGCAGCGTTAGACAGCCTTCCTACGAGCAGTACTTC. V gene TRBV29-1 combines with J gene TRBJ2-7; a possible D gene is TRBD1 (5 bases). Germline assignment: CDR1 SQVTM and CDR2 ANQGSEA. V gave up 5 bases and J gave up 1 base, with 9 bases separating them. The CDR3 is 12 amino acids.

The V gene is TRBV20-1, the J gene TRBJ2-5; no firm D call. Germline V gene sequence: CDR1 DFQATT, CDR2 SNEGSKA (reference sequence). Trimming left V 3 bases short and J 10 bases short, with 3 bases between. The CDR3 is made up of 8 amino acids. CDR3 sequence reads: CSARRQYF. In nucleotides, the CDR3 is TGCAGTGCTAGGCGCCAGTACTTC.

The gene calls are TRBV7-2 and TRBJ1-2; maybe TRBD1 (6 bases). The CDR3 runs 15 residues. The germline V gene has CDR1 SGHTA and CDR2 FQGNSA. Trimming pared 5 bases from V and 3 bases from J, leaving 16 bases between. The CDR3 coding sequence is TGTGCCAGCAGCCCCTCCCAGGGGAATGACTATGGCTACACCTTC. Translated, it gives CASSPSQGNDYGYTF. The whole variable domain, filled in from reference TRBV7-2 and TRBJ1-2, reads GAGVSQSPSNKVTEKGKDVELRCDPISGHTALYWYRQSLGQGLEFLIYFQGNSAPDKSGLPSDRFSAERTGGSVSTLTIQRTQQEDSAVYLCASSPSQGNDYGYTFGSGTRLTVV.

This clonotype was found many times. CDR3 loop: CASSPGQGAEKLFF. The CDR3 DNA reads as TGTGCCAGCAGCCCGGGACAGGGAGCAGAAAAACTGTTTTTT. This chain connects TRBV7-9 to TRBJ1-4; 9 nucleotides line up with TRBD1. CDR1 and CDR2 (germline): SEHNR, FQNEAQ (reference sequence). V gave up 5 bases and J gave up 8 bases; unmatched junction bases: 6. The CDR3 extends over 14 amino acids.

The CDR3 nucleotides read TGTGCCAGCTTGGAGGGCAACTATGGCTACACCTTC. Its translation: CASLEGNYGYTF. The chain carries TRBV25-1 and TRBJ1-2; no clear D gene. V lost 8 bases and J 2 bases, leaving 9 bases between the germline ends. Germline V gene lookup returns CDR1 MGHDK and CDR2 SYGVNS. This CDR3 spans 12 amino acids.

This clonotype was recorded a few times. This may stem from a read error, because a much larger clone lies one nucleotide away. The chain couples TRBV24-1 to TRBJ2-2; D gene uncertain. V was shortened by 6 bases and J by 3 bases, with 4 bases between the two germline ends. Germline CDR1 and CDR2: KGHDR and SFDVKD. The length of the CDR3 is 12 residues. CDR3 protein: CATSWDTGELFF. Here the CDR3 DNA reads TGTGCCACCAGTTGGGACACCGGGGAGCTGTTTTTT.

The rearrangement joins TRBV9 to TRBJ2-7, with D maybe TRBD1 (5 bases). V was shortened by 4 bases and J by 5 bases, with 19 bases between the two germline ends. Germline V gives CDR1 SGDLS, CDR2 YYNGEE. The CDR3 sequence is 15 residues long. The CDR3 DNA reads TGTGCCAGCAGCCAGGGATATCTATTGAGCGACGAGCAGTACTTC. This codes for CASSQGYLLSDEQYF.

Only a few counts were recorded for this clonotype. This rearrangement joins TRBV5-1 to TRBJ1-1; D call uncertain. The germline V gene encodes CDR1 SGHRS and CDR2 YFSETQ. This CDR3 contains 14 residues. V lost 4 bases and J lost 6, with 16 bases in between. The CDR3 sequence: CASSQDGGRPEAFF. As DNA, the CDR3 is TGCGCCAGCAGCCAAGATGGCGGCAGACCTGAAGCTTTCTTT.

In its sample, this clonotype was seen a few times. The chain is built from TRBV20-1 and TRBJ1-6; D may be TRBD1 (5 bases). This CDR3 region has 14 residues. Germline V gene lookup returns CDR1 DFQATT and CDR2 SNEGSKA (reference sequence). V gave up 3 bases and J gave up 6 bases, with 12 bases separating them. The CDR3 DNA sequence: TGCAGTGCTAGGCCCCTGACAGCTAATTCACCCCTCCACTTT. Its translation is CSARPLTANSPLHF.

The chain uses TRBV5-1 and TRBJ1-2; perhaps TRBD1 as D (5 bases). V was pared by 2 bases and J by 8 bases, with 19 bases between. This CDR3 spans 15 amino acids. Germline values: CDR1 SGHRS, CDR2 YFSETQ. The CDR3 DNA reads TGCGCCAGCAGCTTTTCGTTGCAGGGCGGACAAGGCTACACCTTC. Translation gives CASSFSLQGGQGYTF.

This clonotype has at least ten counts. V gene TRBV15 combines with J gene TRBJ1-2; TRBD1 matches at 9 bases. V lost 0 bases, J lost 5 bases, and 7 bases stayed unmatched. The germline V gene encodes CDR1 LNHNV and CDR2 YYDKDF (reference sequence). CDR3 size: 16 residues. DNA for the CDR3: TGTGCCACCAGCAGAGATCGCGGGGACAGGGTTTATGGCTACACCTTC. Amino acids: CATSRDRGDRVYGYTF.

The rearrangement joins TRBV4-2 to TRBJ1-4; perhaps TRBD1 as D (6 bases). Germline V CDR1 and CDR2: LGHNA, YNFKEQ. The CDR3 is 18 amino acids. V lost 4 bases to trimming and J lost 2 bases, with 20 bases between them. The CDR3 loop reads CASSLASGRRGTNEKLFF. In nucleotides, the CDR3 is TGTGCCAGCAGCCTCGCCTCAGGGAGGAGGGGGACTAATGAAAAACTGTTTTTT.

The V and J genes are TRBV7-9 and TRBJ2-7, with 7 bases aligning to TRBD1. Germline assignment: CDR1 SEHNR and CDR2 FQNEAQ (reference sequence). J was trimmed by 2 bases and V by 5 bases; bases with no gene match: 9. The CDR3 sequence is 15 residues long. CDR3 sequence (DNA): TGTGCCAGCAGCCCCAGGGGCAGGGGGACCTACGAGCAGTACTTC. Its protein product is CASSPRGRGTYEQYF. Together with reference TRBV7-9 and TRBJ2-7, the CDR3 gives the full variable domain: DTGVSQNPRHKITKRGQNVTFRCDPISEHNRLYWYRQTLGQGPEFLTYFQNEAQLEKSRLLSDRFSAERPKGSFSTLEIQRTEQGDSAMYLCASSPRGRGTYEQYFGPGTRLTVT.

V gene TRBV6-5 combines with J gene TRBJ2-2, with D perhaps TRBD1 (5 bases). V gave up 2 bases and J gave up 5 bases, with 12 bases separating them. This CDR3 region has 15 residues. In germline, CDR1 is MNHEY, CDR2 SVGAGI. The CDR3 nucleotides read TGTGCCAGCAGTTACGGGGCAGCAAGGACCGGGGAGCTGTTTTTT. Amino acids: CASSYGAARTGELFF.

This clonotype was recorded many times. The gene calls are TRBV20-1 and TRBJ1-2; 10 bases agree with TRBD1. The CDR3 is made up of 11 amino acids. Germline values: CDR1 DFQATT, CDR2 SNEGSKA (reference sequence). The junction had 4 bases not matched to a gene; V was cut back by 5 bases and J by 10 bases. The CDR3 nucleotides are TGCAGTGCTCCCGGGACAGGGGACTACACCTTC. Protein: CSAPGTGDYTF.

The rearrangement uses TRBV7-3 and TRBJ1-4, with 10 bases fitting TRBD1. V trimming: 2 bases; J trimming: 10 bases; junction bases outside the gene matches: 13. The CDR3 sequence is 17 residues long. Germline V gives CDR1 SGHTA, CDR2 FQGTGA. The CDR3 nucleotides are TGTGCCAGCAGCTTAGCACACTCCGGGACAGGGGTTGGAAAACTGTTTTTT. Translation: CASSLAHSGTGVGKLFF.

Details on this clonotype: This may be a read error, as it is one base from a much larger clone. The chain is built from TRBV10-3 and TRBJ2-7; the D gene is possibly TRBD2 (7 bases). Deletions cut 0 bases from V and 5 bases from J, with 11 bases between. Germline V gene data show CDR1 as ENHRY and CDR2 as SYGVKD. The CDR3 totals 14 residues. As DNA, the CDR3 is TGTGCCATCAGTGAGTCCCGGGGGGCGGACGAGCAGTACTTC. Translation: CAISESRGADEQYF.

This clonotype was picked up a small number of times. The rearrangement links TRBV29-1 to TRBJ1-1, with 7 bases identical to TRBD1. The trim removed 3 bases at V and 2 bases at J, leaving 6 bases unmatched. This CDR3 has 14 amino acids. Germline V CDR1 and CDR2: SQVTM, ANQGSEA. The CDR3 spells CSVDSEGANTEAFF. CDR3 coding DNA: TGCAGCGTTGATAGTGAGGGGGCCAACACTGAAGCTTTCTTT.

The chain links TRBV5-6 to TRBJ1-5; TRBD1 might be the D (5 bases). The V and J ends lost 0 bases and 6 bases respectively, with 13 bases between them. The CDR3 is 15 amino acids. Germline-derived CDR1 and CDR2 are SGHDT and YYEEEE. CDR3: CASSLGAGWIQPQHF. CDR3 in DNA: TGTGCCAGCAGCTTGGGGGCAGGGTGGATTCAGCCCCAGCATTTT.

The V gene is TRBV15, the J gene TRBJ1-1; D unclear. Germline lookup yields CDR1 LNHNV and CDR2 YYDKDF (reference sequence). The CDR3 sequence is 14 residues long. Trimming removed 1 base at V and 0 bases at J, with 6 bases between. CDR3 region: CATSRGALNTEAFF. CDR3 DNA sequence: TGTGCCACCAGCAGAGGGGCGTTGAACACTGAAGCTTTCTTT.

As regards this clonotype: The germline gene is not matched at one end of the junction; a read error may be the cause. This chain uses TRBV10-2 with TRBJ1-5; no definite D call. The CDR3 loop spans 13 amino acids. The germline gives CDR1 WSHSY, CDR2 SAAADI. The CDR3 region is CASSQNLHQPQHF. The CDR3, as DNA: TGTGCCAGCAGCCAAAACCTTCATCAGCCCCAGCATTTT.

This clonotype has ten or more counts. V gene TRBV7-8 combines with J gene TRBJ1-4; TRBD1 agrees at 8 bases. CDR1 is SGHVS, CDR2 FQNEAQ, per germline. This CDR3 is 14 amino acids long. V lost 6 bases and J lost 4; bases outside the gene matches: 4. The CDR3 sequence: CASRKDRGNEKLFF. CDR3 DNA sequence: TGTGCCAGCAGAAAAGACAGGGGTAATGAAAAACTGTTTTTT.

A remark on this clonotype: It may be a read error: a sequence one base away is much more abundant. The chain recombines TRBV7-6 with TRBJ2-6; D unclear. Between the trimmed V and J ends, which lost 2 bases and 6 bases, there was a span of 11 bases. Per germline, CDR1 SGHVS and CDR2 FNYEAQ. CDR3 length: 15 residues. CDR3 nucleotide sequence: TGTGCCAGCAGCTTATCAACCCCGGCGGCCAACGTCCTGACTTTC. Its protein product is CASSLSTPAANVLTF.